This T cell receptor (beta chain) appears in the sequencing data of a study of lymphopenia after photon versus proton radiotherapy. Profiling relied on immunoSEQ multiplex PCR, and the TCRdb table lists in-frame clones only, not all of them. The sample contains fewer than 25,000 clones, about four fifths of which appear only once. The CDR3 is made up of 17 amino acids. The germline CDR1 and CDR2 sequences are SGDLS and YYNGEE. The V and J ends lost 1 base and 2 bases respectively, with 18 bases between them. The J gene is TRBJ1-2, the V gene TRBV9; TRBD1 might be the D (6 bases). This sequence was found in a man aged 35 to 55 with gastric cancer. Specimen: peripheral blood, collected from a patient treated with photon-based radiotherapy. CDR3 sequence reads: CASSVPRLQGRNYGYTF. The DNA for the CDR3 is TGTGCCAGCAGCGTACCCCGCCTACAGGGCCGGAACTATGGCTACACCTTC.